The 24 T cell receptor beta chains listed next were all sequenced from one sample in a study of shared clonotypes between healthy human individuals. Cells designated naive CD8 were CD45RO-negative and were positively selected for CCR7, with terminally differentiated effector memory CD45RA+ cells excluded. Method: immunoSEQ multiplex PCR; TCRdb's copy keeps in-frame clones and lacks some. The table has under 2,000,000 clones, about 94% seen once. The sample consisted of naive CD8+ T cells sorted from blood. Source of these receptors: a man younger than 35 in good health.

Comments on this clone: Within the sample, other DNA sequences also encode this same CDR3. This rearrangement joins TRBV9 to TRBJ1-6; perhaps TRBD1 as D (6 bases). Germline V gene lookup returns CDR1 SGDLS and CDR2 YYNGEE. The germline V and J ends were trimmed by 3 bases and 6 bases, with 10 bases remaining between them. This CDR3 has 14 residues. The CDR3 loop reads CASSEGGGNSPLHF. The CDR3 region has the DNA TGTGCCAGCAGCGAAGGGGGGGGTAATTCACCCCTCCACTTT.

The chain uses TRBV7-2 and TRBJ1-1; 7 nucleotides line up with TRBD1. The germline V gene encodes CDR1 SGHTA and CDR2 FQGNSA. The junction had 7 bases not matched to a gene; V was cut back by 4 bases and J by 11 bases. CDR3 length equals 12 residues. The CDR3 coding sequence is TGTGCCAGCAGCTCTTTTGACAGGGACGCTTTCTTT. It yields the protein CASSSFDRDAFF.

This chain joins TRBV19 and TRBJ1-1; D is perhaps TRBD1 (5 bases). CDR1 is LNHDA, CDR2 SQIVND, per germline (reference sequence). The CDR3 is made up of 14 amino acids. Trimming left V 4 bases short and J 0 bases short, with 9 bases between. The CDR3 sequence is CASSTATVNTEAFF. The CDR3 nucleotides are TGTGCCAGTAGTACCGCGACAGTGAACACTGAAGCTTTCTTT.

The V call is TRBV7-9, the J call TRBJ2-6; unclear D gene. Germline V gene data show CDR1 as SEHNR and CDR2 as FQNEAQ (reference sequence). The CDR3 covers 16 residues. The V end lost 4 bases, the J end lost 5 bases, and 15 bases lay between the germline ends. The CDR3 loop reads CASSSSTGSWANVLTF. In nucleotides, the CDR3 is TGTGCCAGCAGCTCATCGACCGGAAGTTGGGCCAACGTCCTGACTTTC.

V and J are TRBV27 and TRBJ2-3; maybe TRBD2 (5 bases). V shed 7 bases and J shed 1 base, with 18 bases lying between them. The CDR3 contains 16 residues. From germline, CDR1 is MNHEY and CDR2 SMNVEV (reference sequence). The CDR3 reads CASTPSYGERTDTQYF. The CDR3 coding sequence is TGTGCCAGCACCCCGAGTTACGGGGAACGCACAGATACGCAGTATTTT.

This rearrangement joins TRBV27 to TRBJ2-3, with 7 nucleotides matching TRBD1. The V and J ends lost 3 bases and 3 bases, in that order; junction bases with no gene match: 9. CDR3 length equals 16 residues. Germline CDR1 is MNHEY and CDR2 is SMNVEV (reference sequence). CDR3 nucleotides: TGTGCCAGCAGTTTTGATCCGACAGGGAGAACAGATACGCAGTATTTT. This codes for CASSFDPTGRTDTQYF.

V gene TRBV11-2 combines with J gene TRBJ2-2, with unresolved D. V lost 5 bases to trimming and J lost 5 bases, with 9 bases between them. Germline V gives CDR1 SGHAT, CDR2 FQNNGV. The CDR3 is 13 amino acids. The CDR3 spells CASSPLWTGELFF. CDR3 DNA: TGTGCCAGCAGCCCCCTTTGGACCGGGGAGCTGTTTTTT.

A few counts support this clone. The chain carries TRBV6-5 and TRBJ1-2; possibly TRBD1 for D (5 bases). CDR3 length equals 14 residues. V gave up 0 bases and J gave up 3 bases, with 8 bases separating them. Germline CDR1 MNHEY, CDR2 SVGAGI. The CDR3 DNA reads as TGTGCCAGCAGTTACTCGGGGCAGGACTATGGCTACACCTTC. Encoded protein: CASSYSGQDYGYTF.

This rearrangement joins TRBV28 to TRBJ2-1; 8 bases are a match to TRBD1. Germline V gene data show CDR1 as MDHEN and CDR2 as SYDVKM. The CDR3 has 14 amino acids. Trimming cost V 2 bases and J 8 bases; bases outside gene matches: 5. The CDR3 coding sequence is TGTGCCAGCAGTTTAGCAGGGGGCGGCGATGAGCAGTTCTTC. Translating it yields CASSLAGGGDEQFF.

The rearrangement uses TRBV7-2 and TRBJ2-7; D gene unclear. The germline V and J ends were trimmed by 1 base and 2 bases, with 9 bases remaining between them. Per the germline V gene, CDR1 is SGHTA and CDR2 is FQGNSA. The CDR3 runs 14 residues. As DNA, the CDR3 is TGTGCCAGCAGCTTAGGAGACGCCGCCTACGAGCAGTACTTC. This gives the protein CASSLGDAAYEQYF. The variable domain in full, completed from reference TRBV7-2 and TRBJ2-7, reads GAGVSQSPSNKVTEKGKDVELRCDPISGHTALYWYRQSLGQGLEFLIYFQGNSAPDKSGLPSDRFSAERTGGSVSTLTIQRTQQEDSAVYLCASSLGDAAYEQYFGPGTRLTVT.

The chain combines TRBV10-2 with TRBJ2-1, with 9 bases identical to TRBD1. CDR1 is WSHSY and CDR2 is SAAADI in the germline V gene. The CDR3 runs to 15 residues. J was trimmed by 6 bases and V by 2 bases; bases with no gene match: 5. CDR3 sequence: CASSETGGTGNEQFF. CDR3 coding DNA: TGCGCCAGCAGTGAGACAGGGGGCACGGGCAATGAGCAGTTCTTC.

On this clone: A read error may be the cause here, since a much bigger clone is one base away. The rearrangement uses TRBV11-3 and TRBJ2-6; D uncertain. This CDR3 has 13 amino acids. Between the trimmed V and J ends, which lost 1 base and 2 bases, there was a span of 0 bases. CDR1 is SGHNT and CDR2 is YENEEA in the germline V gene. The CDR3 here is CASSLAGANVLTF. DNA for the CDR3: TGTGCCAGCAGCTTAGCTGGGGCCAACGTCCTGACTTTC.

This chain connects TRBV4-3 to TRBJ1-1; tentatively, D is TRBD1 (6 bases). CDR1 and CDR2 (germline): LGHNA, YSLEER. The V gene lost 2 bases and the J gene lost 4 bases, with 8 bases spanning the gap. The CDR3 length is 13 residues. For the CDR3, the DNA is TGCGCCAGCAGCCAATGGGGGGCCACTGAAGCTTTCTTT. This gives the protein CASSQWGATEAFF.

The rearrangement links TRBV28 to TRBJ2-1, with TRBD1 matching over 7 bases. This CDR3 comprises 15 residues. The ends lost 6 bases at V and 4 bases at J; junction bases unmatched: 9. Germline loops: CDR1 MDHEN, CDR2 SYDVKM. CDR3 in amino acids: CASRFRTGPYNEQFF. In DNA form, the CDR3 reads TGTGCCAGCAGATTTAGGACAGGACCGTACAATGAGCAGTTCTTC. Full variable domain (rest looked up from reference TRBV28 and TRBJ2-1): DVKVTQSSRYLVKRTGEKVFLECVQDMDHENMFWYRQDPGLGLRLIYFSYDVKMKEKGDIPEGYSVSREKKERFSLILESASTNQTSMYLCASRFRTGPYNEQFFGPGTRLTVL.

This clone was seen just once. V gene TRBV13 combines with J gene TRBJ2-3; TRBD1 matches at 9 bases. The CDR3 loop spans 14 amino acids. V trimming: 5 bases; J trimming: 6 bases; junction bases outside the gene matches: 6. Germline CDR1 reads PRHDT; CDR2 reads FYEKMQ (reference sequence). The CDR3 DNA reads as TGTGCCAGCAGCACATCGACAGGGGGGGATACGCAGTATTTT. Its protein product is CASSTSTGGDTQYF.

The V gene is TRBV10-2, the J gene TRBJ2-1; no clear D gene. The CDR3 runs 13 residues. Germline V gene data show CDR1 as WSHSY and CDR2 as SAAADI. V dropped 3 bases and J dropped 10 bases, with 13 bases sitting between them. CDR3 in DNA: TGCGCCAGCAGTGACCGATTAGTCGGAGAGCAGTTCTTC. Protein sequence: CASSDRLVGEQFF.

This sequence joins TRBV4-1 and TRBJ2-5; TRBD2 might be the D (6 bases). This CDR3 is 16 amino acids long. Per germline, CDR1 MGHRA and CDR2 YSYEKL. V gave up 2 bases and J gave up 0 bases, with 13 bases separating them. DNA for the CDR3: TGCGCCAGCAGCCAAAGTGGGGAGGCAAACCAAGAGACCCAGTACTTC. Its translation is CASSQSGEANQETQYF.

Turning to this clone: The junction shows a germline mismatch at one end, possibly a read error. The rearrangement links TRBV6-1 to TRBJ2-5; possibly TRBD2 for D (7 bases). CDR3 size: 13 residues. Germline CDR1 is MNHNS and CDR2 is SASEGT. DNA for the CDR3: TGTGCCAGCAGGGAAGGGGGGGAAGAGACCCAGTACTTC. Amino acid sequence: CASREGGEETQYF.

Note on this clone: The same CDR3 arises from other DNA sequences in this sample as well. The chain uses TRBV27 and TRBJ2-3, with TRBD2 matching 9 bases. CDR1 MNHEY and CDR2 SMNVEV come from the germline V gene (reference sequence). V lost 8 bases and J lost 3; bases outside the gene matches: 6. CDR3 length: 14 amino acids. In nucleotides, the CDR3 is TGTGCCAGCTCGTCCGCGGGGGGGACAGATACGCAGTATTTT. It encodes CASSSAGGTDTQYF.

The chain uses TRBV9 and TRBJ1-3; D is unresolved. Germline assignment: CDR1 SGDLS and CDR2 YYNGEE. This CDR3 comprises 13 residues. Between the trimmed V and J ends, which lost 7 bases and 4 bases, there was a span of 12 bases. The CDR3 DNA follows: TGTGCCAGCTCCCCGGTGCGCGGAAACACCATATATTTT. This translates into CASSPVRGNTIYF.

This chain links TRBV12-5 with TRBJ2-3; D remains unclear. The germline V and J ends were trimmed by 3 bases and 4 bases, with 5 bases remaining between them. Germline CDR1 and CDR2: LGHNT and FRNRAP. The CDR3 is made up of 12 amino acids. This CDR3 is CASGLFSDTQYF. The CDR3, as DNA: TGTGCTAGTGGTTTATTTTCAGATACGCAGTATTTT.

The chain links TRBV10-1 to TRBJ2-1; no firm D call. The CDR3 consists of 14 residues. V dropped 2 bases and J dropped 9 bases, with 14 bases sitting between them. In germline, CDR1 is WNHNN, CDR2 SYGVQD (reference sequence). The CDR3 DNA sequence: TGCGCCAGCAGTGAGGTAAACCTCTTGGGTGAGCAGTTCTTC. Protein: CASSEVNLLGEQFF.

The chain carries TRBV30 and TRBJ1-1; 8 bases are a match to TRBD1. The CDR3 runs to 13 residues. Germline V gene lookup returns CDR1 GTSNPN and CDR2 SVGIG (reference sequence). Trimming took 7 bases from V and 4 from J; bases not matched to a gene: 8. DNA of the CDR3: TGTGCCTATACCCTAACAGGGGGCACTGAAGCTTTCTTT. It encodes CAYTLTGGTEAFF. The full variable domain, in which reference TRBV30 and TRBJ1-1 provide the parts outside the CDR3, is SQTIHQWPATLVQPVGSPLSLECTVEGTSNPNLYWYRQAAGRGLQLLFYSVGIGQISSEVPQNLSASRPQDRQFILSSKKLLLSDSGFYLCAYTLTGGTEAFFGQGTRLTVV.

Here the CDR3 DNA reads TGTGCCAGCAGTCCACCGGGACAGGGGAATGAAAAACTGTTTTTT. Protein sequence: CASSPPGQGNEKLFF. The V call is TRBV7-8, the J call TRBJ1-4, with 10 bases identical to TRBD1. There are 15 residues in the CDR3. V gave up 6 bases and J gave up 5 bases; unmatched junction bases: 6. Germline CDR1 and CDR2: SGHVS and FQNEAQ.